This T cell receptor beta chain came from a study of blood T cells in healthy people across ages. A second about 7 to 11 cycle PCR used barcoded and J-beta primers. Via MiXCR, TCRdb re-called the 5' RACE reads, giving one row per CDR3 protein. Of hundreds of thousands of distinct CDR3 sequences listed, 56% are singletons. In the case of this clonotype: One junction end does not reproduce the germline sequence, and a read error may be involved.

The CDR3 is made up of 14 amino acids. CDR1 is SGHDT and CDR2 is YYEEEE in the germline V gene. The sequenced sample consisted of blood. The V gene is TRBV5-6, the J gene TRBJ2-7; maybe TRBD1 (6 bases). The sequence derives from a man aged 40-49 years in good health. In nucleotides, the CDR3 is TGTGCCGGCAGCTTCCTCGGTAAGGGGGACGAGCAGTACTTC. Protein product: CAGSFLGKGDEQYF.